Sequencing of this T cell receptor (beta chain) was carried out in a study of shared clonotypes between healthy human individuals. For this clone: What it recognizes is unknown.

This table comes from immunoSEQ multiplex PCR, and its TCRdb copy is limited to in-frame clones, with some not included. The repertoire consists of about a million clones, with 76% occurring once and the leading ten covering roughly 1.5%. The V gene's germline CDR1 is ENHRY and CDR2 SYGVKD. The CDR3 is 15 residues long. V lost 3 bases to trimming and J lost 5 bases; unmatched junction nucleotides: 4. Findings and limits, study-wide: Across subsets, estimated richness was generally greater for naive than for memory populations.

The sample was memory CD4+ T cells sorted from blood. Stated subset: CD45RA-negative fraction. The source is a young man in good health. The V and J genes are TRBV10-3 and TRBJ2-1; 10 bases align to TRBD1. The CDR3 protein is CAISEPGQGHNEQFF. As DNA, the CDR3 is TGTGCCATCAGTGAACCGGGACAGGGGCACAATGAGCAGTTCTTC.